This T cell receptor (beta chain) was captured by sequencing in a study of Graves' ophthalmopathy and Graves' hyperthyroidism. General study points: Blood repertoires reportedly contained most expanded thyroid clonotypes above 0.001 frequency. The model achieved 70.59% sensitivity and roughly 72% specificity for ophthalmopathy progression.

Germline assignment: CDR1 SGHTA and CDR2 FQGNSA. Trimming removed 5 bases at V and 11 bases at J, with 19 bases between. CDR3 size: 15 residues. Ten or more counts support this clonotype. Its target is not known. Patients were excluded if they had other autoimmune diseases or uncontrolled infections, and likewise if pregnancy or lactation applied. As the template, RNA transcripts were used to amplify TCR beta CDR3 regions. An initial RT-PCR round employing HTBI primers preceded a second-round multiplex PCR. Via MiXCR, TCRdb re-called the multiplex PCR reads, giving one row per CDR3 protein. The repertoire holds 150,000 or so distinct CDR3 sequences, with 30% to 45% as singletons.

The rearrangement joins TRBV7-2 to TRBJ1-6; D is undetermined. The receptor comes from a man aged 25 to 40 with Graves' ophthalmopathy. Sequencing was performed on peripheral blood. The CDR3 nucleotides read TGTGCCAGCAGCCCCCGAAGGCCTCTAAGCGCACCCCTCCACTTT. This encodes CASSPRRPLSAPLHF.